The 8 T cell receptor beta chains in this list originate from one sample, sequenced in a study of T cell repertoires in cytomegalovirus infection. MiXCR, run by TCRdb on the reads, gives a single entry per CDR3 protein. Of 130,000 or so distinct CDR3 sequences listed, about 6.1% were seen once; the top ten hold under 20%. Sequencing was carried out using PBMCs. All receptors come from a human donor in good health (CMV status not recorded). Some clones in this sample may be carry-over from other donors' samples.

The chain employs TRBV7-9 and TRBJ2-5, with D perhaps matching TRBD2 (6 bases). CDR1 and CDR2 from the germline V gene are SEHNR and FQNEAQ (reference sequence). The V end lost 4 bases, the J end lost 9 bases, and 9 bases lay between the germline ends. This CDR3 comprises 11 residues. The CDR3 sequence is CASSSDYPQYF. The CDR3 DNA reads TGTGCCAGCAGCTCGGACTACCCCCAGTACTTC.

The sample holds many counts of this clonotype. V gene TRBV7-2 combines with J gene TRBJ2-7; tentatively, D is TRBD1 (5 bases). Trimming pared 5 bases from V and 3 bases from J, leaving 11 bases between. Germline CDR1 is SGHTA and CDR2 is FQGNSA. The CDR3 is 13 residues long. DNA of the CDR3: TGTGCCAGCAGCGTTAGCCAGGGCTACGAGCAGTACTTC. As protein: CASSVSQGYEQYF.

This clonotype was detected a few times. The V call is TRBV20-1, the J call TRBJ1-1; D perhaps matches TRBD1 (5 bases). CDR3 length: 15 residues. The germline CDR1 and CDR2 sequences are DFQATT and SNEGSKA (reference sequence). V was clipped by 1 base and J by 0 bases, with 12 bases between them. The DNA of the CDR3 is TGCAGTGCTAGAGGGACACTCGTCATGAACACTGAAGCTTTCTTT. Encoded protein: CSARGTLVMNTEAFF.

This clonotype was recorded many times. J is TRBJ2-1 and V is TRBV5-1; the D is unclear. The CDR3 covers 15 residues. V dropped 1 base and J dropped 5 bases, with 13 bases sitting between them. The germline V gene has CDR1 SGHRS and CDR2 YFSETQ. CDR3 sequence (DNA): TGCGCCAGCAGCTTGTCCAGCCAACTCCACAATGAGCAGTTCTTC. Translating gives CASSLSSQLHNEQFF.

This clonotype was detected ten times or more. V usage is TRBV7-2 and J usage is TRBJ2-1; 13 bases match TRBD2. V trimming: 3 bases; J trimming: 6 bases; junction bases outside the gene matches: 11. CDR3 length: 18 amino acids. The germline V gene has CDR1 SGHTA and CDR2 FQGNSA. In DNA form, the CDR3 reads TGTGCCAGCAGCTTCGGCGCCCTACTAGCGGGGGGGGGCAATGAGCAGTTCTTC. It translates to CASSFGALLAGGGNEQFF.

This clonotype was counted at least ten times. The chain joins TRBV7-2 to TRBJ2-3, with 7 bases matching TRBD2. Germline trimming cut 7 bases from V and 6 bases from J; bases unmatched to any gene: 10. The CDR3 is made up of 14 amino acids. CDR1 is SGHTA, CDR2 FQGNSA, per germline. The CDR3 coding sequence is TGTGCCAGCAAGGTACTGGCGGGGGTGGATACGCAGTATTTT. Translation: CASKVLAGVDTQYF.

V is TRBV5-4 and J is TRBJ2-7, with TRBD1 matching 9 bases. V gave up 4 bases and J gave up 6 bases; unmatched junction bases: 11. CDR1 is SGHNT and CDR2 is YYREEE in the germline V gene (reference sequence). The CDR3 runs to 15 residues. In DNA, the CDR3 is TGTGCCAGCAGCCAAGGGGGACAGGGCTATTCCGAGCAGTACTTC. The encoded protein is CASSQGGQGYSEQYF.

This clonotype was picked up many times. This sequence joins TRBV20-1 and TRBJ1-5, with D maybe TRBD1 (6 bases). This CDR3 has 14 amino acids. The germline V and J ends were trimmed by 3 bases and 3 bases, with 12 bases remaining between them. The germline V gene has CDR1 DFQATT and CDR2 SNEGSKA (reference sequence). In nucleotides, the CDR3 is TGCAGTGCTAGGCGGACAGAACACAATCAGCCCCAGCATTTT. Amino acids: CSARRTEHNQPQHF.